This TCR beta chain was identified during a study of blood T cell repertoires in COVID-19. Study information: Whether acute or convalescent, the COVID-19 samples came from the United States, Italy and Spain. PBMCs, B-cell-depleted T cells, or T cells were the source of the cDNA or gDNA that made up the material.

Authors' processing steps: Estimated nucleated cell counts came from reference gene primer amplification. Clones were read by immunoSEQ multiplex PCR, and TCRdb kept only the in-frame ones, dropping some. V and J calls and clone size follow that table, whereas D and trimming were derived from the DNA. The table records roughly 330,000 clones, roughly 90% of them present only once. The germline V gene has CDR1 SGHRS and CDR2 YFSETQ. CDR3 size: 15 residues. J was trimmed by 5 bases and V by 4 bases; bases with no gene match: 7. The V and J genes are TRBV5-1 and TRBJ1-4; 8 bases fit TRBD1. The receptor's source is a man younger than 30 who had recovered from COVID-19. Source material: peripheral blood. CDR3 coding DNA: TGCGCCAGCAGCAACCTACAGGGGGGAAATGAAAAACTGTTTTTT. The encoded protein is CASSNLQGGNEKLFF. Complete variable domain (other parts from reference TRBV5-1 and TRBJ1-4): KAGVTQTPRYLIKTRGQQVTLSCSPISGHRSVSWYQQTPGQGLQFLFEYFSETQRNKGNFPGRFSGRQFSNSRSEMNVSTLELGDSALYLCASSNLQGGNEKLFFGSGTQLSVL.